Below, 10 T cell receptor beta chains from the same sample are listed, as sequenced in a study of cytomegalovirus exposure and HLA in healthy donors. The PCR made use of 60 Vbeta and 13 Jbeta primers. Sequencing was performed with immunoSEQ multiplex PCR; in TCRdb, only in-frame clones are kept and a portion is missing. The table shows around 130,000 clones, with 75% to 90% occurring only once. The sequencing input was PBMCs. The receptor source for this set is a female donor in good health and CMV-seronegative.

The CDR3 DNA sequence: TGTGCCACCAGCAGAGAAAAGGGACAGGGCGAAAAACTGTTTTTT. This encodes CATSREKGQGEKLFF. The chain is built from TRBV15 and TRBJ1-4; 9 positions match TRBD1. V was clipped by 0 bases and J by 8 bases; unmatched bases: 4. There are 15 residues in the CDR3. Per the germline V gene, CDR1 is LNHNV and CDR2 is YYDKDF (reference sequence). Variable domain in full (rest from reference TRBV15 and TRBJ1-4): DAMVIQNPRYQVTQFGKPVTLSCSQTLNHNVMYWYQQKSSQAPKLLFHYYDKDFNNEADTPDNFQSRRPNTSFCFLDIRSPGLGDTAMYLCATSREKGQGEKLFFGSGTQLSVL.

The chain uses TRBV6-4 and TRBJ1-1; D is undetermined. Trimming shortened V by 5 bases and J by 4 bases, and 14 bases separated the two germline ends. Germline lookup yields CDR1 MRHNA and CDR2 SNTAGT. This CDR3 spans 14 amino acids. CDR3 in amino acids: CASSPTTAPTEAFF. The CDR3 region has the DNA TGTGCCAGCAGTCCTACAACAGCTCCCACTGAAGCTTTCTTT.

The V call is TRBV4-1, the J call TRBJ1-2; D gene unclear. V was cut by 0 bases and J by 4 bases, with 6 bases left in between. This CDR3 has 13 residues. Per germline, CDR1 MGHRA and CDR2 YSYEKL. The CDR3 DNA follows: TGCGCCAGCAGCCAAGACACTATCTATGGCTACACCTTC. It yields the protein CASSQDTIYGYTF.

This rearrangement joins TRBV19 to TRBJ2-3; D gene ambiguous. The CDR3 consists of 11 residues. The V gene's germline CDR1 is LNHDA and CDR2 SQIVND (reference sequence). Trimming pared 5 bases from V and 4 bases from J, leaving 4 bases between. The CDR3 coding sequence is TGTGCCAGTAGTTCGGCAGATACGCAGTATTTT. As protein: CASSSADTQYF.

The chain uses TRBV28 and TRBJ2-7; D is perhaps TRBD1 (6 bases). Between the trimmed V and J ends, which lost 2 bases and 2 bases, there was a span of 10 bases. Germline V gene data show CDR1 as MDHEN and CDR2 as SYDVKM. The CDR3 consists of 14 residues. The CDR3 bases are TGTGCCAGCAGTTTAGCAGGGGAAACCTACGAGCAGTACTTC. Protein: CASSLAGETYEQYF.

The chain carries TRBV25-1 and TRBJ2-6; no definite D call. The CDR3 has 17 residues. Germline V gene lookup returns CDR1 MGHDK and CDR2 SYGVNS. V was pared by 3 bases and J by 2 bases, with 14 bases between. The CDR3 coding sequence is TGTGCCAGCAGTGAGGTCCCTTTAACAGCTGGGGCCAACGTCCTGACTTTC. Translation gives CASSEVPLTAGANVLTF.

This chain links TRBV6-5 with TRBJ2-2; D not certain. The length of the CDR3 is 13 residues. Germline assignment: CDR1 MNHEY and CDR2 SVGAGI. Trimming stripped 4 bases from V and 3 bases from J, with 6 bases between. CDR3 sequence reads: CASSFTDTGELFF. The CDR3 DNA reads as TGTGCCAGCAGTTTTACGGACACCGGGGAGCTGTTTTTT.

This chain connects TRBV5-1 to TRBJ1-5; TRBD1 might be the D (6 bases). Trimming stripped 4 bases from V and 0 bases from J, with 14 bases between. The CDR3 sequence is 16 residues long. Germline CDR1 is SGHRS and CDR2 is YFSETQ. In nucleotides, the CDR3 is TGCGCCAGCAGCCTAACGGCAGGGGCTAGCAATCAGCCCCAGCATTTT. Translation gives CASSLTAGASNQPQHF.

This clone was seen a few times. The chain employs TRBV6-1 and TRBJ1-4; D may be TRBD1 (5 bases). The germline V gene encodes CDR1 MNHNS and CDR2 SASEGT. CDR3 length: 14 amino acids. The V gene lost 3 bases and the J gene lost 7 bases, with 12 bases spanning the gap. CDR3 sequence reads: CASSDWQGSEKLFF. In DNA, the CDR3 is TGTGCCAGCAGTGATTGGCAGGGCAGTGAAAAACTGTTTTTT.

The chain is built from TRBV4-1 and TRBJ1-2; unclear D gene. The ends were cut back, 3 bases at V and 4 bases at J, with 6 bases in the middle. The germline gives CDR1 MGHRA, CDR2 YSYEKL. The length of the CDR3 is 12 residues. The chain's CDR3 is CASSQFSYGYTF. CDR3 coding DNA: TGCGCCAGCAGCCAGTTCTCCTATGGCTACACCTTC.